This is a list of T cell receptor beta chains from one sample in a study of shared T cell receptors in the human thymus. Some clones are missing from TCRdb's copy, which holds only in-frame ones; the method was immunoSEQ multiplex PCR. In the table there are 600,000 or so clones, around 87% of which are singletons. These data also featured in a second study, about human thymus T cells.

The sequencing sample was made of thymocytes. Source of these receptors: a boy in the first two years of life with a congenital heart defect. Each CDR3 is given with its conserved first and last residue. The D gene is left open where the match is weak. Some rows mark clone size as missing; the rest say once, few, many or name a class of expanded clone.

j_call d_call v_call clone_size cdr3_aa cdr3_nt
TRBJ2-3 NA TRBV7-9 few CASSPLSSASTDTQYF TGTGCCAGCAGCCCGCTCAGCAGCGCAAGCACAGATACGCAGTATTTT
TRBJ1-1 NA TRBV6-6 few CASIHRERDTEAFF TGTGCCAGCATACACAGGGAAAGGGACACTGAAGCTTTCTTT
TRBJ1-4 NA TRBV6-4 NA CASSDRPLDRENEKLFF TGTGCCAGCAGTGACAGACCTTTGGACAGAGAAAATGAAAAACTGTTTTTT
TRBJ1-5 NA TRBV28 few CASSFRGSQPQHF TGTGCCAGCAGTTTTCGAGGGTCTCAGCCCCAGCATTTT
TRBJ2-7 TRBD2 TRBV10-3 once CATAPRRSGSNEQYF TGTGCCACCGCACCAAGGCGAAGCGGGAGTAATGAGCAGTACTTC
TRBJ2-7 TRBD1 TRBV29-1 NA CSVRPTGGYEQYF TGCAGCGTCCGTCCGACAGGGGGTTACGAGCAGTACTTC
TRBJ2-5 TRBD2 TRBV2 NA CASSQQTGGMMETQYF TGTGCCAGCAGCCAGCAAACGGGGGGAATGATGGAGACCCAGTACTTC
TRBJ2-3 NA TRBV6-1 few CASSEETRPAGANTDTQYF TGTGCCAGCAGTGAGGAGACCCGCCCGGCTGGGGCAAACACAGATACGCAGTATTTT
TRBJ2-7 TRBD1 TRBV19 NA CASSPGTGRYEQYF TGTGCCAGTAGCCCCGGGACAGGGCGCTACGAGCAGTACTTC
TRBJ2-1 NA TRBV5-1 few CASSGGSPDEQFF TGCGCCAGCAGTGGAGGGTCCCCGGATGAGCAGTTCTTC
TRBJ2-1 NA TRBV14 NA CASSQEGGWYNEQFF TGTGCCAGCAGCCAAGAGGGGGGTTGGTACAATGAGCAGTTCTTC
TRBJ1-6 TRBD1 TRBV28 NA CASKGGQGGSPLHF TGTGCCAGTAAGGGCGGACAGGGTGGCTCACCCCTCCACTTT
TRBJ2-3 TRBD2 TRBV4-1 NA CASSQKAGASTDTQYF TGCGCCAGCAGCCAAAAAGCGGGGGCTAGCACAGATACGCAGTATTTT
TRBJ2-7 NA TRBV28 NA CASSLSISGEQYF TGTGCCAGCAGTTTAAGTATCTCGGGAGAGCAGTACTTC
TRBJ1-2 NA TRBV7-9 NA CASSLAGTRFPANYGYTF TGTGCCAGCAGCTTAGCGGGCACACGCTTTCCAGCTAACTATGGCTACACCTTC
TRBJ2-7 TRBD2 TRBV29-1 NA CSCSQREGRVNRDEQYF TGCAGCTGCAGCCAGCGGGAGGGCCGTGTAAATCGGGACGAGCAGTACTTC
TRBJ1-5 NA TRBV9 NA CASSVEQEFNQPQHF TGTGCCAGCAGCGTAGAACAGGAGTTCAATCAGCCCCAGCATTTT
TRBJ2-1 NA TRBV4-3 once CASSQDDRMQFF TGCGCCAGCAGCCAAGATGACAGGATGCAGTTCTTC
TRBJ1-2 NA TRBV5-6 NA CASSFSTLANYGYTF TGTGCCAGCAGCTTTTCTACGCTAGCTAACTATGGCTACACCTTC
TRBJ2-7 NA TRBV19 NA CASSIGLERRYEQYF TGTGCCAGTAGTATAGGACTAGAACGTCGATACGAGCAGTACTTC
TRBJ2-7 TRBD2 TRBV28 few CASSLGLAYEQYF TGTGCCAGCAGTTTGGGACTAGCCTACGAGCAGTACTTC